The 29 T cell receptor beta chains reported below all come from one sample, sequenced in a study of blood T cell repertoires in COVID-19. Repertoires were generated with immunoSEQ multiplex PCR, while TCRdb's copy carries only in-frame clones and drops some. This table has 230,000 or so clones, roughly 84% appearing once. Sequencing used peripheral blood. The receptors come from a man younger than 45 with active or convalescent COVID-19.

The rearrangement uses TRBV3-1 (or the pseudogene TRBV3-2) and TRBJ2-7; TRBD1 matches at 7 bases. In germline, CDR1 is LGHDT, CDR2 YNNKEL (reference sequence). This CDR3 is built from 14 residues. Unmatched junction bases numbered 7, after V lost 4 bases and J lost 4 bases. CDR3 sequence (DNA): TGTGCCAGCAGCCTCCGACAGGGTCGGTACGAGCAGTACTTC. Its translation is CASSLRQGRYEQYF.

As for this clone: The sample carries other DNA sequences with the same CDR3. J is TRBJ1-3 and V is TRBV5-1; D uncertain. The CDR3 is 14 amino acids. Germline lookup yields CDR1 SGHRS and CDR2 YFSETQ. Trimming shortened V by 0 bases and J by 0 bases, and 4 bases separated the two germline ends. CDR3 in amino acids: CASSLGASGNTIYF. In nucleotides, the CDR3 is TGCGCCAGCAGCTTGGGCGCCTCTGGAAACACCATATATTTT.

This clone was observed a few times. V is TRBV4-3 and J is TRBJ2-7, with TRBD2 matching over 11 bases. The V segment lost 4 bases and the J segment 3 bases; nucleotides outside the gene matches: 5. CDR3 length: 15 residues. CDR1 LGHNA and CDR2 YSLEER come from the germline V gene. The CDR3 DNA sequence: TGCGCCAGCAGCCTAGGACTAGCGGGCCGCTACGAGCAGTACTTC. Amino acids: CASSLGLAGRYEQYF.

The CDR3 DNA reads as TGTGCCAGCTCACCACTAAGGGCAGGGGCTGAAGCTTTCTTT. This gives the protein CASSPLRAGAEAFF. The chain recombines TRBV18 with TRBJ1-1; D possibly corresponds to TRBD1 (6 bases). Looked up from germline, CDR1 is KGHSH and CDR2 is LQKENI. V was clipped by 1 base and J by 6 bases, with 12 bases between them. This CDR3 has 14 residues.

This chain uses TRBV27 with TRBJ2-1, with 10 bases aligning to TRBD2. This CDR3 region has 15 residues. Germline values: CDR1 MNHEY, CDR2 SMNVEV (reference sequence). V was pared by 6 bases and J by 7 bases, with 9 bases of the junction left unmatched. The CDR3 spells CASSTLAGAENEQFF. CDR3 DNA: TGTGCCAGCAGCACTCTAGCGGGGGCGGAAAATGAGCAGTTCTTC.

The rearrangement links TRBV4-3 to TRBJ2-7; 7 bases map to TRBD1. The germline V gene has CDR1 LGHNA and CDR2 YSLEER. The CDR3 length is 16 residues. With V trimmed by 0 bases and J by 2 bases, 7 bases remained unmatched. The CDR3: CASSQEYPGQPYEQYF. CDR3 DNA: TGCGCCAGCAGCCAAGAGTATCCGGGACAGCCCTACGAGCAGTACTTC.

This clone came up once. The V gene is TRBV9, the J gene TRBJ1-2; 8 nucleotides agree with TRBD1. The ends lost 0 bases at V and 9 bases at J; junction bases unmatched: 7. This CDR3 contains 14 residues. Germline V gene sequence: CDR1 SGDLS, CDR2 YYNGEE. The CDR3 here is CASSVASAGGSYTF. The CDR3 DNA sequence: TGTGCCAGCAGCGTAGCTTCGGCAGGGGGCAGCTACACCTTC.

The V gene is TRBV30, the J gene TRBJ1-2; weak D call: TRBD1 (6 bases). Germline V gives CDR1 GTSNPN, CDR2 SVGIG (reference sequence). Trimming took 3 bases from V and 8 from J, leaving 16 bases between them. There are 13 residues in the CDR3. CDR3 sequence: CAWRGKAGVGYTF. The CDR3 DNA follows: TGTGCCTGGAGGGGTAAGGCAGGGGTCGGCTACACCTTC.

J is TRBJ2-7 and V is TRBV12-3 or TRBV12-4, with D possibly matching TRBD1 (6 bases). The CDR3 length is 13 residues. The V end lost 6 bases, the J end lost 5 bases, and 14 bases lay between the germline ends. This CDR3 reads CASSITGFHEQYF. In DNA form, the CDR3 reads TGTGCCAGCAGCATAACAGGGTTCCACGAGCAGTACTTC.

This chain links TRBV6-5 with TRBJ1-1; the D is unclear. CDR3 size: 16 residues. Trimming cost V 0 bases and J 11 bases, with 22 bases left between them. Germline lookup yields CDR1 MNHEY and CDR2 SVGAGI. CDR3 in DNA: TGTGCCAGCAGTTACTCGGGCAGCCGACAACCTCTGTGGGCTTTCTTT. Translating gives CASSYSGSRQPLWAFF.

This chain links TRBV3-1 (or the pseudogene TRBV3-2) with TRBJ2-3; D is possibly TRBD2 (5 bases). The CDR3 loop spans 14 amino acids. Germline-derived CDR1 and CDR2 are LGHDT and YNNKEL (reference sequence). Trimming cost V 4 bases and J 2 bases, with 10 bases left between them. CDR3 bases: TGTGCCAGCAGCCGTGGGGAGTTCACAGATACGCAGTATTTT. Protein: CASSRGEFTDTQYF.

V is TRBV7-2 and J is TRBJ2-7, with 7 nucleotides matching TRBD1. The V segment lost 1 base and the J segment 3 bases; nucleotides outside the gene matches: 9. Germline V lookup: CDR1 SGHTA, CDR2 FQGNSA. The CDR3 loop spans 16 amino acids. CDR3 sequence (DNA): TGTGCCAGCAGCTTAGTGGCACAGGGGAGCTACTACGAGCAGTACTTC. Encoded protein: CASSLVAQGSYYEQYF.

The V call is TRBV7-2, the J call TRBJ2-6, with D perhaps TRBD2 (6 bases). This CDR3 spans 15 amino acids. The germline V gene has CDR1 SGHTA and CDR2 FQGNSA. The V and J ends lost 3 bases and 0 bases respectively, with 6 bases between them. Here the CDR3 DNA reads TGTGCCAGCAGCTTGGGACTCTCTGGGGCCAACGTCCTGACTTTC. Translation gives CASSLGLSGANVLTF.

The chain carries TRBV13 and TRBJ2-7, with 11 bases aligning to TRBD2. V was pared by 4 bases and J by 3 bases, with 11 bases of the junction left unmatched. The CDR3 is 17 residues long. In germline, CDR1 is PRHDT, CDR2 FYEKMQ (reference sequence). The chain's CDR3 is CASSSYTSGSLYYEQYF. DNA of the CDR3: TGTGCCAGCAGCTCCTACACTAGCGGGAGCCTTTACTACGAGCAGTACTTC.

Only one count was recorded for this clone. CDR3 in amino acids: CSVGRGDSYEQYF. CDR3 DNA: TGCAGCGTTGGCAGGGGGGACTCCTACGAGCAGTACTTC. This chain links TRBV29-1 with TRBJ2-7, with D tentatively TRBD1 (7 bases). The CDR3 is 13 amino acids. Germline V gives CDR1 SQVTM, CDR2 ANQGSEA. Trimming cost V 4 bases and J 0 bases, with 10 bases left between them.

The chain links TRBV6-5 to TRBJ2-3; 7 nucleotides line up with TRBD1. CDR1 is MNHEY, CDR2 SVGAGI, per germline. CDR3 length equals 15 residues. After removal of 4 bases from V and 2 bases from J, the junction contained 6 bases not matched to a gene. CDR3 bases: TGTGCCAGCAGTTTCCGGGACAGAGACACAGATACGCAGTATTTT. Translated, it gives CASSFRDRDTDTQYF.

The chain combines TRBV28 with TRBJ1-6; 9 bases fit TRBD1. CDR3 length equals 17 residues. Germline CDR1 is MDHEN and CDR2 is SYDVKM. Trimming took 1 base from V and 7 from J; bases not matched to a gene: 8. The CDR3 sequence: CASSLYSDGTGNSPLHF. For the CDR3, the DNA is TGTGCCAGCAGTTTATACTCCGACGGGACAGGGAATTCACCCCTCCACTTT.

This sequence joins TRBV19 and TRBJ1-2; TRBD1 is a possible D gene (6 bases). The CDR3 has 13 residues. Trimming took off 6 bases at V and 4 bases at J, with 12 bases between the two ends. The germline gives CDR1 LNHDA, CDR2 SQIVND (reference sequence). CDR3 in DNA: TGTGCCAGTAGGGACAGAGACTTCTATGGCTACACCTTC. It codes for CASRDRDFYGYTF.

This clone was seen a few times. The chain links TRBV6-2 or TRBV6-3 to TRBJ2-5, with D perhaps TRBD1 (6 bases). CDR1 MNHEY and CDR2 SVGEGT come from the germline V gene. This CDR3 has 11 amino acids. V gave up 10 bases and J gave up 4 bases, with 10 bases separating them. The DNA of the CDR3 is TGTGCCACCAGCAGGGGAGAGACCCAGTACTTC. Amino acid sequence: CATSRGETQYF.

V is TRBV11-1 and J is TRBJ2-3; 8 positions match TRBD2. Germline assignment: CDR1 SGHAT and CDR2 FQDESV (reference sequence). The CDR3 contains 16 residues. J gave up 4 bases and V 5 bases, and 11 bases lay outside the gene matches. The CDR3 region is CASSPSPGLGADTQYF. CDR3 nucleotide sequence: TGTGCCAGCAGCCCGTCACCGGGACTAGGGGCAGATACGCAGTATTTT.

This clone was counted only a few times. The V call is TRBV6-5, the J call TRBJ1-5; perhaps TRBD1 as D (6 bases). The V gene lost 6 bases and the J gene lost 7 bases, with 16 bases spanning the gap. This CDR3 has 14 residues. CDR1 is MNHEY and CDR2 is SVGAGI in the germline V gene. The CDR3 region has the DNA TGTGCCAGCAGCCTGGGGGGGGCGGGACAGCCCCAGCATTTT. Its translation: CASSLGGAGQPQHF.

The chain has TRBV4-2 and TRBJ2-5; 10 nucleotides align to TRBD1. The CDR3 is 18 residues long. Germline lookup yields CDR1 LGHNA and CDR2 YNFKEQ. Trimming removed 1 base from V and 5 bases from J; junction bases left unmatched: 13. As DNA, the CDR3 is TGTGCCAGCAGCCAAGGACGGGCGGGACAGGGGTTTTTTGAGACCCAGTACTTC. Its translation: CASSQGRAGQGFFETQYF.

This clone was detected a few times. The same CDR3 arises from other DNA sequences in this sample as well. V is TRBV7-2 and J is TRBJ1-5, with 8 bases fitting TRBD1. CDR3 length equals 15 residues. Germline V gene data show CDR1 as SGHTA and CDR2 as FQGNSA. Trimming removed 5 bases from V and 1 base from J; junction bases left unmatched: 4. CDR3: CASSLDRESNQPQHF. The CDR3, as DNA: TGTGCCAGCAGCCTGGACAGGGAGAGCAATCAGCCCCAGCATTTT.

This clone turned up a few times. The chain recombines TRBV3-1 (or the pseudogene TRBV3-2) with TRBJ1-6; possible D gene TRBD1, 6 bases. Germline CDR1 is LGHDT and CDR2 is YNNKEL (reference sequence). The CDR3 has 16 residues. Trimming stripped 1 base from V and 9 bases from J, with 16 bases between. CDR3 in amino acids: CASSQGSGGRGSPLHF. The CDR3 bases are TGTGCCAGCAGCCAAGGAAGCGGAGGCAGGGGTTCACCCCTCCACTTT.

The chain couples TRBV10-1 to TRBJ1-1; 12 bases are a match to TRBD1. Germline trimming cut 7 bases from V and 8 bases from J; bases unmatched to any gene: 11. Germline-derived CDR1 and CDR2 are WNHNN and SYGVQD (reference sequence). The CDR3 totals 15 residues. The CDR3: CASTLRDRGLQEAFF. For the CDR3, the DNA is TGCGCCAGCACCCTTCGGGACAGGGGGCTCCAAGAAGCTTTCTTT.

The rearrangement uses TRBV28 and TRBJ1-2; 9 nucleotides line up with TRBD1. The CDR3 has 15 amino acids. V shed 1 base, J shed 7 bases, and the junction held 7 bases outside the gene matches. Germline CDR1 reads MDHEN; CDR2 reads SYDVKM. CDR3 in DNA: TGTGCCAGCAGTTTATATCACAGGGGGCAGGCTGGCTACACCTTC. It is translated as CASSLYHRGQAGYTF.

The chain recombines TRBV28 with TRBJ2-7; tentatively, D is TRBD2 (5 bases). Trimming removed 10 bases from V and 4 bases from J, with 11 bases in between. This CDR3 has 11 residues. Germline lookup yields CDR1 MDHEN and CDR2 SYDVKM. DNA of the CDR3: TGTGCCACCTCTGTAGCGTACGAGCAGTACTTC. Translation: CATSVAYEQYF.

The J gene is TRBJ1-1, the V gene TRBV5-1; D may be TRBD1 (6 bases). Germline CDR1 SGHRS, CDR2 YFSETQ. Trimming took 4 bases from V and 3 from J, leaving 22 bases between them. This CDR3 spans 17 amino acids. For the CDR3, the DNA is TGCGCCAGCAGCCCGCACAACAGGGCGATTGCGGACACTGAAGCTTTCTTT. Protein: CASSPHNRAIADTEAFF. Looking up the rest from reference TRBV5-1 and TRBJ1-1 gives the full variable domain: KAGVTQTPRYLIKTRGQQVTLSCSPISGHRSVSWYQQTPGQGLQFLFEYFSETQRNKGNFPGRFSGRQFSNSRSEMNVSTLELGDSALYLCASSPHNRAIADTEAFFGQGTRLTVV.

The chain links TRBV6-4 to TRBJ1-2, with a tentative D call TRBD1 (5 bases). V was cut by 5 bases and J by 4 bases, with 14 bases left in between. Germline lookup yields CDR1 MRHNA and CDR2 SNTAGT. This CDR3 is built from 14 residues. The CDR3 spells CASSRKKRGYGYTF. DNA for the CDR3: TGTGCCAGCAGTCGTAAAAAAAGGGGCTATGGCTACACCTTC.